These T cell receptor beta chains were read from a single sample in a study of OX40 agonist ivuxolimab in advanced cancers. Clones were read by immunoSEQ multiplex PCR, and TCRdb kept only the in-frame ones, dropping some. The sample lists 75,000 to 100,000 clones; 80% to 90% were seen once. This specimen consisted of CD4+ or CD8+ T cells sorted from blood, obtained in a trial of the OX40 agonist ivuxolimab. The receptors shown here come from an adult with an advanced solid tumor such as melanoma, head and neck, liver or kidney cancer. Each CDR3 is given with its conserved first and last residue. Each record gives: V gene, clone size, J gene, D gene, CDR3 DNA, CDR3 protein. The D gene is left open where the match is weak. Where a row states a size, it is once, few, many or the class of an expanded clone; other rows omit it.

V: TRBV4-3; size: .; J: TRBJ1-4; D: .; DNA: TGCGCCAGCAGCCAAAACGTGGGGACGAGGGAAAAACTGTTTTTT; CDR3: CASSQNVGTREKLFF
V: TRBV16; size: .; J: TRBJ1-2; D: .; DNA: TGTGCCAGCAGCCAATTGGTAACTAACTATGGCTACACCTTC; CDR3: CASSQLVTNYGYTF
V: TRBV27; size: .; J: TRBJ1-1; D: .; DNA: TGTGCCAGCAGTTTAAATAGACAGGAGTTCATGAACACTGAAGCTTTCTTT; CDR3: CASSLNRQEFMNTEAFF
V: TRBV28; size: .; J: TRBJ1-2; D: .; DNA: TGTGCCAGCAGTACCAGTTGGGGCATAGCTAACTATGGCTACACCTTC; CDR3: CASSTSWGIANYGYTF
V: TRBV21-1; size: .; J: TRBJ2-7; D: .; DNA: TGTGCCAGCAGCAAAGGCCTAGCGTTCGTCGAGCAGTACTTC; CDR3: CASSKGLAFVEQYF
V: TRBV28; size: .; J: TRBJ1-1; D: .; DNA: TGTGCCAGCAGGCTTCGGTTAGGGGAGAACACTGAAGCTTTCTTT; CDR3: CASRLRLGENTEAFF
V: TRBV18; size: once; J: TRBJ2-1; D: TRBD2; DNA: TGTGCCAGCTCACCGAACGCGGGAGTGGGCAATGAGCAGTTCTTC; CDR3: CASSPNAGVGNEQFF
V: TRBV11-2; size: .; J: TRBJ2-7; D: .; DNA: TGTGCCAGCAGCTTAGACTACCAGATGATCTACGAGCAGTACTTC; CDR3: CASSLDYQMIYEQYF
V: TRBV25-1; size: .; J: TRBJ2-2; D: TRBD2; DNA: TGTGCCAGCAGGGATCACGGTAAACTAGCGGGGACCGGGGAGCTGTTTTTT; CDR3: CASRDHGKLAGTGELFF
V: TRBV5-1; size: .; J: TRBJ1-3; D: TRBD1; DNA: TGCGCCAGCAGCCCGGGACAGGGGGTTGGAAACACCATATATTTT; CDR3: CASSPGQGVGNTIYF
V: TRBV4-3; size: .; J: TRBJ2-2; D: TRBD2; DNA: TGCGCCAGCAGCCAAGATATCCGGGGGGGGACCGGGGAGCTGTTTTTT; CDR3: CASSQDIRGGTGELFF
V: TRBV5-4; size: .; J: TRBJ2-5; D: .; DNA: TGTGCCAGCAGCTTAGTCGGGGGCCAAGAGACCCAGTACTTC; CDR3: CASSLVGGQETQYF
V: TRBV5-5; size: .; J: TRBJ1-1; D: .; DNA: TGTGCCAGCAGCTTGCTGACAGTCTACACTGAAGCTTTCTTT; CDR3: CASSLLTVYTEAFF
V: TRBV6-6; size: .; J: TRBJ2-3; D: TRBD2; DNA: TGTGCCAGCAGGGCTAGCGGGAGGGGCACAGATACGCAGTATTTT; CDR3: CASRASGRGTDTQYF
V: TRBV6-5; size: .; J: TRBJ1-1; D: TRBD1; DNA: TGTGCCAGCAGGGGACAGGGGGCCGGGGACACTGAAGCTTTCTTT; CDR3: CASRGQGAGDTEAFF
V: TRBV6-5; size: .; J: TRBJ1-3; D: .; DNA: TGTGCCAGCAGTTACTATGGAAACACCATATATTTT; CDR3: CASSYYGNTIYF
V: TRBV5-6; size: .; J: TRBJ1-1; D: .; DNA: TGTGCCAGCAGCTTAGTGGGGCTGCACACTGAAGCTTTCTTT; CDR3: CASSLVGLHTEAFF
V: TRBV4-2; size: once; J: TRBJ1-3; D: .; DNA: TGTGCCAGCAGCCAAGCAGGGGCCGGAAACACCATATATTTT; CDR3: CASSQAGAGNTIYF
V: TRBV14; size: .; J: TRBJ1-1; D: .; DNA: TGTGCCAGCAGCCAAGAGACTGGGAGCACTGAAGCTTTCTTT; CDR3: CASSQETGSTEAFF
V: TRBV28; size: .; J: TRBJ2-7; D: TRBD1; DNA: TGTGCCAGCATCGCAACCCAGGACAGGGAGCAGTACTTC; CDR3: CASIATQDREQYF
V: TRBV7-3; size: .; J: TRBJ1-5; D: .; DNA: TGTGCCAGCAGCTTATTTTCCCGTTTTCAGCCCCAGCATTTT; CDR3: CASSLFSRFQPQHF
V: TRBV7-9; size: .; J: TRBJ2-6; D: .; DNA: TGTGCCAGCAGCTTTTTCACCTCTGGGGCCAACGTCCTGACTTTC; CDR3: CASSFFTSGANVLTF
V: TRBV7-2; size: .; J: TRBJ1-3; D: .; DNA: TGTGCCAGCAGCACCGTGACCCCTCGCTCTGGAAACACCATATATTTT; CDR3: CASSTVTPRSGNTIYF
V: TRBV9; size: .; J: TRBJ1-1; D: .; DNA: TGTGCCAGCAGCGTCCGACAGGAACCCACTGAAGCTTTCTTT; CDR3: CASSVRQEPTEAFF
V: TRBV28; size: once; J: TRBJ1-1; D: .; DNA: TGTGCCAGCAGAACGGGGGCCCTCACTGAAGCTTTCTTT; CDR3: CASRTGALTEAFF
V: TRBV30; size: .; J: TRBJ1-6; D: .; DNA: TGTGCCTGGAGTATGGGAAACAATTCACCCCTCCACTTT; CDR3: CAWSMGNNSPLHF
V: TRBV11-2; size: .; J: TRBJ2-7; D: TRBD2; DNA: TGTGCCAGCAGTGGACTAGCGGGACTCTACGAGCAGTACTTC; CDR3: CASSGLAGLYEQYF
V: TRBV27; size: .; J: TRBJ2-7; D: .; DNA: TGTGCCAGCGGGGGTGAGCGGTTCAACGAGCAGTACTTC; CDR3: CASGGERFNEQYF
V: TRBV6-6; size: .; J: TRBJ2-7; D: .; DNA: TGTGCCAGCAGTTACGTGGGCGCTTACGAGCAGTACTTC; CDR3: CASSYVGAYEQYF
V: TRBV4-2; size: few; J: TRBJ1-5; D: .; DNA: TGTGCCAGCAGCCAAGATCTGAGAGGGGTAACCGTCAATCAGCCCCAGCATTTT; CDR3: CASSQDLRGVTVNQPQHF
V: TRBV7-3; size: few; J: TRBJ2-1; D: .; DNA: TGTGCCAGCAGCTTTGCTAGCCACAATGAGCAGTTCTTC; CDR3: CASSFASHNEQFF
V: TRBV6-6; size: .; J: TRBJ2-3; D: .; DNA: TGTGCCAGCAGCCACACGAGACTGCTCACAGATACGCAGTATTTT; CDR3: CASSHTRLLTDTQYF
V: TRBV10-1; size: once; J: TRBJ2-2; D: .; DNA: TGCGCCAGCAGTGAATGGCCGCGGGGCACCGGGGAGCTGTTTTTT; CDR3: CASSEWPRGTGELFF
V: TRBV5-4; size: .; J: TRBJ1-6; D: TRBD1; DNA: TGTGCCAGCAGCCGGGACAGGGGGGTGAGTTCACCCCTCCACTTT; CDR3: CASSRDRGVSSPLHF
V: TRBV19; size: few; J: TRBJ2-7; D: .; DNA: TGTGCCAGTAGTACCACAGGGTCCTACGAGCAGTACTTC; CDR3: CASSTTGSYEQYF
V: TRBV11-2; size: .; J: TRBJ2-2; D: .; DNA: TGTGCCAGCAGCTTAACTAACACCGGGGAGCTGTTTTTT; CDR3: CASSLTNTGELFF
V: TRBV7-9; size: .; J: TRBJ2-7; D: .; DNA: TGTGCCAGCAGCTTGCACAGGGAGACCGAGCAGTACTTC; CDR3: CASSLHRETEQYF
V: TRBV19; size: .; J: TRBJ2-7; D: TRBD1; DNA: TGTGCCAGTAGAGCAGGGACAGGGAGATCCTACGAGCAGTACTTC; CDR3: CASRAGTGRSYEQYF
V: TRBV6-5; size: .; J: TRBJ1-5; D: .; DNA: TGTGCCAGCAGCACCAGTGGCGTTCAGCCCCAGCATTTT; CDR3: CASSTSGVQPQHF
V: TRBV5-1; size: .; J: TRBJ2-7; D: TRBD2; DNA: TGCGCCAGCAGCCCCCCTTTAGCGGGGGGATTCCTCGGGGAGCAGTACTTC; CDR3: CASSPPLAGGFLGEQYF
V: TRBV10-3; size: .; J: TRBJ2-7; D: .; DNA: TGTGCCATCAGTGAGTCTGGCACTACCTACGAGCAGTACTTC; CDR3: CAISESGTTYEQYF
V: TRBV23-1; size: .; J: TRBJ1-1; D: .; DNA: TGCGCCAGCAGCCCTCGGCTAAGGACTGAAGCTTTCTTT; CDR3: CASSPRLRTEAFF
V: TRBV7-8; size: .; J: TRBJ2-5; D: TRBD1; DNA: TGTGCCAGCAGCGCGGACAGGGGGGTGGGAGAGACCCAGTACTTC; CDR3: CASSADRGVGETQYF
V: TRBV15; size: .; J: TRBJ2-5; D: .; DNA: TGTGCCACCAGCAGGGATAGGACAAACCAAGAGACCCAGTACTTC; CDR3: CATSRDRTNQETQYF
V: TRBV27; size: .; J: TRBJ1-4; D: .; DNA: TGTGCCAGCCACACACCGCAACCAGCAACTAATGAAAAACTGTTTTTT; CDR3: CASHTPQPATNEKLFF
V: TRBV5-4; size: .; J: TRBJ2-4; D: .; DNA: TGTGCCAGCAGCTTGCCCCTTTCCCCCGTGGGCAAAAACATTCAGTACTTC; CDR3: CASSLPLSPVGKNIQYF
V: TRBV19; size: .; J: TRBJ1-1; D: .; DNA: TGTGCCAGCCGGGGGGGGGCACATAGGGACACTGAAGCTTTCTTT; CDR3: CASRGGAHRDTEAFF
V: TRBV7-2; size: .; J: TRBJ1-2; D: TRBD1; DNA: TGTGCCAGCACCCCGAGGACAGGGGGAGAGGGCTACACCTTC; CDR3: CASTPRTGGEGYTF
V: TRBV4-2; size: .; J: TRBJ2-7; D: .; DNA: TGTGCCAGCAGCTTGGAGGTCCTAAGTTACGAGCAGTACTTC; CDR3: CASSLEVLSYEQYF
V: TRBV5-1; size: .; J: TRBJ2-2; D: .; DNA: TGCGCCAGCAGCTTGGACCCGGGGTCCACAATCGGTGGGGAGCTGTTTTTT; CDR3: CASSLDPGSTIGGELFF
V: TRBV6-5; size: .; J: TRBJ2-1; D: .; DNA: TGTGCCAGCAGATCCGACAGGAAGTATTACAATGAGCAGTTCTTC; CDR3: CASRSDRKYYNEQFF
V: TRBV7-9; size: .; J: TRBJ1-2; D: .; DNA: TGTGCCAGCAGCCACAATCTCAACTATGGCTACACCTTC; CDR3: CASSHNLNYGYTF
V: TRBV5-6; size: .; J: TRBJ1-2; D: TRBD1; DNA: TGTGCCAGCAGCTCCCAGGGGGCGGGTGGCTACACCTTC; CDR3: CASSSQGAGGYTF
V: TRBV10-2; size: .; J: TRBJ2-2; D: TRBD2; DNA: TGCGCCAGCAGAACTAGCGGGAGGGGCGCCGGGGAGCTGTTTTTT; CDR3: CASRTSGRGAGELFF
V: TRBV15; size: .; J: TRBJ1-4; D: .; DNA: TGTGCCACCAGCAGAGTGGGATTTATGAATGAAAAACTGTTTTTT; CDR3: CATSRVGFMNEKLFF